This T cell receptor beta chain derives from a study of blood T cell repertoires in COVID-19. Study-level information: Samples representing acute and convalescent COVID-19 were sourced from the United States, Italy and Spain.

Authors' methods: By means of reference gene primer amplification, nucleated cell counts were estimated. Using immunoSEQ multiplex PCR, the repertoire was profiled, and TCRdb retains in-frame clones only, with some absent. That table gives V, J and clone size, and the DNA gave D and trimming. The sample lists fewer than 150,000 clones, around nine tenths occurring once. This CDR3 region has 16 residues. With 5 bases removed from V and 2 bases from J, the gap between germline ends came to 15 bases. The germline CDR1 and CDR2 sequences are SNHLY and FYNNEI. This clone appeared a few times. The sample comprised peripheral blood. The rearrangement uses TRBV2 and TRBJ1-4; TRBD1 is a possible D gene (5 bases). The receptor was derived from a man aged 45-65 years with active or convalescent COVID-19. The CDR3 DNA sequence: TGTGCCAGCAGTCCTAGTCCGGGACTGACTAATGAAAAACTGTTTTTT. This sequence encodes CASSPSPGLTNEKLFF.